Each of the 10 T cell receptor beta chains below was sequenced from the same sample in a study of T cell repertoires in cytomegalovirus infection. TCRdb reprocessed the reads with MiXCR, giving one entry per CDR3 protein. This sample has about 900,000 distinct CDR3 sequences, with roughly 30% found just once. These receptors' antigens are unknown. The starting material was cultured CD8+ T cells from PBMCs, obtained from culture after CMV antigen stimulation. These receptors were collected from a human donor in good health (CMV status not recorded). Some clones in this sample may be carry-over from other donors' samples.

This clonotype was seen more than once but under ten times. The rearrangement uses TRBV6-1 and TRBJ2-3, with 8 bases aligning to TRBD2. V dropped 6 bases and J dropped 4; count of bases not matched to a gene: 18. This CDR3 has 18 amino acids. In germline, CDR1 is MNHNS, CDR2 SASEGT. The CDR3: CASSLRGVGTSLPDTQYF. The CDR3 DNA sequence: TGTGCCAGCAGCTTGAGGGGGGTTGGGACTAGTCTGCCAGATACGCAGTATTTT.

This clonotype was counted at least ten times. The V and J genes are TRBV7-9 and TRBJ2-7, with TRBD1 as a possible D gene (6 bases). Germline V gene sequence: CDR1 SEHNR, CDR2 FQNEAQ (reference sequence). Trimming took 5 bases from V and 6 from J, leaving 14 bases between them. The CDR3 runs 13 residues. This chain's CDR3 is CASSPSQGREQYF. The DNA for the CDR3 is TGTGCCAGCAGCCCATCACAGGGTCGCGAGCAGTACTTC.

This clonotype occurred a few times. A much larger clone is a single base away; this may be a read error. This sequence joins TRBV5-4 and TRBJ2-3; 11 nucleotides line up with TRBD2. The J segment lost 5 bases and the V segment lost 3 bases, leaving 2 bases of the junction unmatched. Germline CDR1 reads SGHNT; CDR2 reads YYREEE (reference sequence). The CDR3 is made up of 14 amino acids. CDR3 in amino acids: CASSSSGGIDTQYF. Here the CDR3 DNA reads TGTGCCAGCAGCTCTAGCGGGGGGATAGATACGCAGTATTTT.

The CDR3 nucleotides read TGTGCCAGCAGTAGCCGATCGGGACTACTCGTGGATACGCAGTATTTT. It translates to CASSSRSGLLVDTQYF. V is TRBV6-2 or TRBV6-3 and J is TRBJ2-3, with 7 bases fitting TRBD2. The junction had 14 bases not matched to a gene; V was cut back by 5 bases and J by 6 bases. This CDR3 is built from 16 residues. Germline values: CDR1 MNHEY, CDR2 SVGEGT.

This clonotype occurred a few times. The J gene is TRBJ2-7, the V gene TRBV11-2; the D is unclear. The CDR3 loop spans 17 amino acids. Germline CDR1 is SGHAT and CDR2 is FQNNGV. V dropped 5 bases and J dropped 3 bases, with 23 bases sitting between them. The CDR3 sequence: CASSPYPIQGSLYEQYF. In DNA, the CDR3 is TGTGCCAGCAGCCCTTACCCTATACAAGGGTCCCTCTACGAGCAGTACTTC.

The chain has TRBV12-3 or TRBV12-4 and TRBJ2-1, with D perhaps matching TRBD1 (5 bases). The CDR3 spans 12 residues. Trimming cost V 6 bases and J 9 bases, with 12 bases left between them. In nucleotides, the CDR3 is TGTGCCAGCAGCCAAGGAAGGGGTGAGCAGTTCTTC. Translation gives CASSQGRGEQFF.

This clonotype appeared a few times. V usage is TRBV28 and J usage is TRBJ2-7; possible D gene TRBD2, 6 bases. Between the trimmed V and J ends, which lost 6 bases and 3 bases, there was a span of 12 bases. The CDR3 runs 13 residues. Germline loops: CDR1 MDHEN, CDR2 SYDVKM. The CDR3 DNA follows: TGTGCCAGCAGCTTCGGGGGAATCTACGAGCAGTACGTC. Residues: CASSFGGIYEQYV.

The J gene is TRBJ2-5, the V gene TRBV27, with D perhaps TRBD2 (6 bases). The CDR3 length is 13 residues. V was pared by 6 bases and J by 7 bases, with 15 bases between. Germline V gene lookup returns CDR1 MNHEY and CDR2 SMNVEV (reference sequence). The CDR3 DNA reads TGTGCCAGCAGCTCGGGACCCGGGGGGACCCAGTACTTC. Protein product: CASSSGPGGTQYF.

This clonotype was seen a few times. The V and J genes are TRBV6-6 and TRBJ1-1; D gene unclear. The CDR3 is 14 amino acids. V lost 3 bases and J 1 base, leaving 9 bases between the germline ends. Germline CDR1 and CDR2: MNHNY and SVGAGI (reference sequence). CDR3 sequence reads: CASSYNPANTEAFF. CDR3 sequence (DNA): TGTGCCAGCAGTTATAATCCAGCGAACACTGAAGCTTTCTTT.

On this clonotype: This could be a read error, since a much larger clone is one nucleotide away. This chain joins TRBV6-6 and TRBJ2-2, with unresolved D. CDR3 length: 17 residues. Germline CDR1 MNHNY, CDR2 SVGAGI (reference sequence). Trimming pared 1 base from V and 7 bases from J, leaving 19 bases between. CDR3 in DNA: TGTGCCAGCAGTTACTGGGGTGAGGACGCTTTGTGCGGGGAGCTGTTTTTT. Amino acids: CASSYWGEDALCGELFF.